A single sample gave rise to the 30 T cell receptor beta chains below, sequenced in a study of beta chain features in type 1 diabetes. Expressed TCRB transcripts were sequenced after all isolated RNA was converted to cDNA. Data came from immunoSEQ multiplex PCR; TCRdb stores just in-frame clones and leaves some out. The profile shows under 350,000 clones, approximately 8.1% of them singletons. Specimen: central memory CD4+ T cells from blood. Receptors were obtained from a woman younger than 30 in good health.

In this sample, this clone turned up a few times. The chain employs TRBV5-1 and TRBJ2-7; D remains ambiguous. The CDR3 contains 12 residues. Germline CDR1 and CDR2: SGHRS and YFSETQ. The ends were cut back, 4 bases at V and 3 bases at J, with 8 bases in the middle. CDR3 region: CASSTDGYEQYF. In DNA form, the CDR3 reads TGCGCCAGCAGCACGGACGGCTACGAGCAGTACTTC.

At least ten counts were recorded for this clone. In DNA, the CDR3 is TGTGCCAGCAGTCGACTAGATGATGAGCAGTTCTTC. Protein: CASSRLDDEQFF. J is TRBJ2-1 and V is TRBV7-9; tentative D call: TRBD2 (6 bases). CDR3 length: 12 residues. V was pared by 6 bases and J by 8 bases, with 11 bases between. Germline V gene sequence: CDR1 SEHNR, CDR2 FQNEAQ (reference sequence).

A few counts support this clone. CDR3 region: CSVAALAGGTDTQYF. The CDR3 coding sequence is TGCAGCGTGGCCGCCCTAGCGGGAGGCACAGATACGCAGTATTTT. The rearrangement joins TRBV29-1 to TRBJ2-3; 10 nucleotides line up with TRBD2. Germline V gives CDR1 SQVTM, CDR2 ANQGSEA. J lost 1 base, V lost 6 bases, and 7 bases had no gene match. The length of the CDR3 is 15 residues.

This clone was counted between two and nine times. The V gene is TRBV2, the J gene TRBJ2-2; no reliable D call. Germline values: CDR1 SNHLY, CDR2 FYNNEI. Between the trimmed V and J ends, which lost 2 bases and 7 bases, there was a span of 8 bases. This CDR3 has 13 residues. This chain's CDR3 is CASSEKGIGELFF. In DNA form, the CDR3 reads TGTGCCAGCAGTGAAAAGGGTATCGGGGAGCTGTTTTTT. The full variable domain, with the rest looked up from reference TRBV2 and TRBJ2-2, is EPEVTQTPSHQVTQMGQEVILRCVPISNHLYFYWYRQILGQKVEFLVSFYNNEISEKSEIFDDQFSVERPDGSNFTLKIRSTKLEDSAMYFCASSEKGIGELFFGEGSRLTVL.

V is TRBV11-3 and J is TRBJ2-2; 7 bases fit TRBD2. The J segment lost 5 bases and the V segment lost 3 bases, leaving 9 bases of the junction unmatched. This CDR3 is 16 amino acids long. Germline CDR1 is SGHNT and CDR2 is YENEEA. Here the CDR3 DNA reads TGTGCCAGCAGCTTGGGAATAGCGGGCGTAACCGGGGAGCTGTTTTTT. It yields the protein CASSLGIAGVTGELFF.

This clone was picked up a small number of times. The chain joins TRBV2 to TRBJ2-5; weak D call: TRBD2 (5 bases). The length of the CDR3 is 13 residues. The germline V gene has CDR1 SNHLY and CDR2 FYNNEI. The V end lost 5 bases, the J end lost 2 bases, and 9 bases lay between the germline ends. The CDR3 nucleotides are TGTGCCAGCAGTCTTAGGAGGCAAGAGACCCAGTACTTC. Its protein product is CASSLRRQETQYF. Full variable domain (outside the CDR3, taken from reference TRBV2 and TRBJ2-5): EPEVTQTPSHQVTQMGQEVILRCVPISNHLYFYWYRQILGQKVEFLVSFYNNEISEKSEIFDDQFSVERPDGSNFTLKIRSTKLEDSAMYFCASSLRRQETQYFGPGTRLLVL.

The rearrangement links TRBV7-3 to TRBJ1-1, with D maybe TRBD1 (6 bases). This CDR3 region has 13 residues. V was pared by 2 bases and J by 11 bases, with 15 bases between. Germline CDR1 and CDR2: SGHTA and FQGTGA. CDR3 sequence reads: CASSLYREGKAFF. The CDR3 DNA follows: TGTGCCAGCAGCTTATACAGGGAAGGGAAGGCTTTCTTT.

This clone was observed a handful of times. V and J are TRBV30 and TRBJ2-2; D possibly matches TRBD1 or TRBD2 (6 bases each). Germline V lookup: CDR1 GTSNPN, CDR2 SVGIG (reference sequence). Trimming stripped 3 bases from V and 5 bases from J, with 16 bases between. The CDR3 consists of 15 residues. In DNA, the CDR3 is TGTGCCTGGAGGGGATCGGGGGCGAGTACCGGGGAGCTGTTTTTT. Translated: CAWRGSGASTGELFF.

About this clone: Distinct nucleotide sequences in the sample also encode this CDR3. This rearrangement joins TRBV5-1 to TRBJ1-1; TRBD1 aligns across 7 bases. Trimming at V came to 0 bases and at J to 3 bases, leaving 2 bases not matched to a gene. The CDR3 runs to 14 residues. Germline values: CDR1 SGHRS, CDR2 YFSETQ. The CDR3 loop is CASSLVQGDTEAFF. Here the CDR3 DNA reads TGCGCCAGCAGCTTGGTCCAGGGGGACACTGAAGCTTTCTTT.

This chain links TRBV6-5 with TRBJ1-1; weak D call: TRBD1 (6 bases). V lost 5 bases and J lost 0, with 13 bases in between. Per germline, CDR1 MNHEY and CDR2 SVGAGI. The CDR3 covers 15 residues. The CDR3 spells CASSNTRTVNTEAFF. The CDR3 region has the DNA TGTGCCAGCAGTAACACGCGGACAGTGAACACTGAAGCTTTCTTT.

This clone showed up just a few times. The chain's CDR3 is CASSSWTGMGEQYF. In DNA, the CDR3 is TGTGCCAGCTCATCCTGGACAGGGATGGGCGAGCAGTACTTC. The rearrangement joins TRBV18 to TRBJ2-7, with 8 bases identical to TRBD1. The CDR3 totals 14 residues. Germline CDR1 reads KGHSH; CDR2 reads LQKENI. V was clipped by 5 bases and J by 6 bases; unmatched bases: 9.

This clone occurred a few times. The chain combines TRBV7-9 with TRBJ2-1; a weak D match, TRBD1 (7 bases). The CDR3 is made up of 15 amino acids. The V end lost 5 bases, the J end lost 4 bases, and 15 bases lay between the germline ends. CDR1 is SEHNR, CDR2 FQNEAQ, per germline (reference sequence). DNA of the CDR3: TGTGCCAGCAGCCCTGCCGGGGGACAGTACAATGAGCAGTTCTTC. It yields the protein CASSPAGGQYNEQFF.

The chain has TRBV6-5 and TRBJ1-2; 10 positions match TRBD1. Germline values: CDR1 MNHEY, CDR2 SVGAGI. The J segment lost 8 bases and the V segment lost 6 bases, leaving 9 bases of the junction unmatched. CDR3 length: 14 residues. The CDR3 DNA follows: TGTGCCAGCAGGAGACAGGGGGCTTTCGGCGGCTACACCTTC. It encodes CASRRQGAFGGYTF.

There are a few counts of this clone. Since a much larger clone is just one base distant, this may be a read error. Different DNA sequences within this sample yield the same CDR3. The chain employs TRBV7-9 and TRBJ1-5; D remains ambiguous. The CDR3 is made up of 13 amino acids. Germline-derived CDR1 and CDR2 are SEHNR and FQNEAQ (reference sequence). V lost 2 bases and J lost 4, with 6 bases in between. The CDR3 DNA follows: TGTGCCAGCAGCTTACGGGGAAATCAGCCCCAGCATTTT. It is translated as CASSLRGNQPQHF.

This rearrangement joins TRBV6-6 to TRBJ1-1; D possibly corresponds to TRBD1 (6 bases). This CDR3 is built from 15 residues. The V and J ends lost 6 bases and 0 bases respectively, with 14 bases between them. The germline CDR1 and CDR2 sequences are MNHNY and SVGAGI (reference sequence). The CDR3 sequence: CASRDQRTVNTEAFF. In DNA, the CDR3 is TGTGCCAGCAGAGACCAGCGGACAGTGAACACTGAAGCTTTCTTT.

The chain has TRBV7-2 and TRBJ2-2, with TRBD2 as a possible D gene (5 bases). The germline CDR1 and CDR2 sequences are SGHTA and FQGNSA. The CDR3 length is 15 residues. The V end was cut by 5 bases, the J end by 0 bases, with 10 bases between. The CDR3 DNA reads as TGTGCCAGCAGCCATGGACTTTCGAACACCGGGGAGCTGTTTTTT. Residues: CASSHGLSNTGELFF.

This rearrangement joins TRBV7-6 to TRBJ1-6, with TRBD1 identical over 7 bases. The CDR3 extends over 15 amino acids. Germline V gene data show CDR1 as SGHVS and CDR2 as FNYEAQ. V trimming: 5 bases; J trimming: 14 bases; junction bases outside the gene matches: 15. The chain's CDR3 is CASSPSTGSSGTLHF. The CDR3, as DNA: TGTGCCAGCAGCCCATCGACAGGGTCCTCTGGAACCCTCCACTTT.

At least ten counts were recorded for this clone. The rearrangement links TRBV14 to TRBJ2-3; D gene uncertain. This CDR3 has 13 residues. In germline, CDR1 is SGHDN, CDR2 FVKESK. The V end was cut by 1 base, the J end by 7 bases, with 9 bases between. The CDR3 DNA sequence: TGTGCCAGCAGCCAAGGATTAACCTATACGCAGTATTTT. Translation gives CASSQGLTYTQYF.

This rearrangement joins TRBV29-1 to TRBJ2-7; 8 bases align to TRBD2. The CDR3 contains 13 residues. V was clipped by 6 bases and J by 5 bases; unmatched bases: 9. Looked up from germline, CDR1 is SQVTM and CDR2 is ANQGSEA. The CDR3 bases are TGCAGCGTGGGGTCGGGAGGGCCGGACGAGCAGTACTTC. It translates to CSVGSGGPDEQYF.

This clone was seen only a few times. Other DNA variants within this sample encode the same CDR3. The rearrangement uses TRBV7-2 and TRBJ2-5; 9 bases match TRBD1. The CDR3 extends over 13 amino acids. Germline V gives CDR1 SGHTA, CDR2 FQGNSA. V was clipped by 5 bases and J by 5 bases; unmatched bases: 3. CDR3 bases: TGTGCCAGCAGCGGAGGACAGGGGGAGACCCAGTACTTC. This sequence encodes CASSGGQGETQYF. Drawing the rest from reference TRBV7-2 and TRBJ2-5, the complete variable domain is GAGVSQSPSNKVTEKGKDVELRCDPISGHTALYWYRQSLGQGLEFLIYFQGNSAPDKSGLPSDRFSAERTGGSVSTLTIQRTQQEDSAVYLCASSGGQGETQYFGPGTRLLVL.

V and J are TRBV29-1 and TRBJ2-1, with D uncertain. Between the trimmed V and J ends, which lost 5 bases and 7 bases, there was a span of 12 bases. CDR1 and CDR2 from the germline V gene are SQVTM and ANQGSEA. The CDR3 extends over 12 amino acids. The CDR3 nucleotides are TGCAGCGTTCCTGTGGTTAGGAATGAGCAGTTCTTC. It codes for CSVPVVRNEQFF.

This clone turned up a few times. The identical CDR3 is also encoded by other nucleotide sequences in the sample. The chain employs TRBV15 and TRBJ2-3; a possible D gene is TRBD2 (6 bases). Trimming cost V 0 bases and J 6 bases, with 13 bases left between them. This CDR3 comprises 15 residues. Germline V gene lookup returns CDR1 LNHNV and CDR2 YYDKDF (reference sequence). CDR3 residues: CATSRDGGGWDTQYF. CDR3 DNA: TGTGCCACCAGCAGAGATGGTGGAGGGTGGGATACGCAGTATTTT.

CDR3 region: CASSQDRGDTEAFF. CDR3 in DNA: TGTGCCAGCAGCCAGGACAGGGGCGACACTGAAGCTTTCTTT. The chain uses TRBV4-2 and TRBJ1-1; 9 bases match TRBD1. CDR3 length equals 14 residues. Germline CDR1 and CDR2: LGHNA and YNFKEQ. V lost 3 bases to trimming and J lost 3 bases; unmatched junction nucleotides: 2.

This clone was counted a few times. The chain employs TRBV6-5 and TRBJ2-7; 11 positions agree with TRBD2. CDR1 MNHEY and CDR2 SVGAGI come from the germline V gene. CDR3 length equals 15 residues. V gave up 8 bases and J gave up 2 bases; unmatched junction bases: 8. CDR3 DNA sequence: TGTGCCAGCCGCGCTAGCGGGAGGTCGGCCTACGAGCAGTACTTC. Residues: CASRASGRSAYEQYF.

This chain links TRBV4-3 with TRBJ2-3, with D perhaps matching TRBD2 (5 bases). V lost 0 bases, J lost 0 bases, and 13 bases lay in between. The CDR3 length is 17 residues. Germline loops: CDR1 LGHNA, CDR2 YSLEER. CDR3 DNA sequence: TGCGCCAGCAGCCAAGATCCCGCGGGCGGTAGCACAGATACGCAGTATTTT. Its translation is CASSQDPAGGSTDTQYF.

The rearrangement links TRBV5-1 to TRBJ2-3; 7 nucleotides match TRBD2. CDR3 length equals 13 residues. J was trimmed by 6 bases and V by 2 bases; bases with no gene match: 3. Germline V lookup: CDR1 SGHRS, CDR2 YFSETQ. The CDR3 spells CASSLELADTQYF. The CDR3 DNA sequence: TGCGCCAGCAGCTTAGAACTAGCGGATACGCAGTATTTT.

As DNA, the CDR3 is TGCACCGCAATCCTAAGGGGCAGGGGGCGGGGTGCAGATACGCAGTATTTT. This codes for CTAILRGRGRGADTQYF. The J gene is TRBJ2-3, the V gene TRBV29-1, with TRBD1 identical over 8 bases. Germline values: CDR1 SQVTM, CDR2 ANQGSEA. This CDR3 is 17 amino acids long.

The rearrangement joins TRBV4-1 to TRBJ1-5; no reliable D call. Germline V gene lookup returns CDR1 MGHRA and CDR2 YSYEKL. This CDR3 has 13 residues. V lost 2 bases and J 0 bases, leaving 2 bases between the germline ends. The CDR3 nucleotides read TGCGCCAGCAGCCAATATAGCAATCAGCCCCAGCATTTT. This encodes CASSQYSNQPQHF.

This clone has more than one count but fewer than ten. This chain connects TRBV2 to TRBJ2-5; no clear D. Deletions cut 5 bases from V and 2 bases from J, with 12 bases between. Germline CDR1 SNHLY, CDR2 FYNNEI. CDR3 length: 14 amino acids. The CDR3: CASSSDGRQETQYF. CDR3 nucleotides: TGTGCCAGCAGTTCCGACGGAAGACAAGAGACCCAGTACTTC.

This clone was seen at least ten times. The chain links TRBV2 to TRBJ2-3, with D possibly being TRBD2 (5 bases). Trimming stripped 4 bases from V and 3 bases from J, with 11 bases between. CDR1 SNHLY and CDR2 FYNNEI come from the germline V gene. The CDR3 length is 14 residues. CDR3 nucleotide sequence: TGTGCCAGCAGTGCCGGACCGGGGACAGATACGCAGTATTTT. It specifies CASSAGPGTDTQYF.